These 15 T cell receptor beta chains originate from one sample sequenced in a study of blood T cell repertoires in COVID-19. Repertoires were generated with immunoSEQ multiplex PCR, while TCRdb's copy carries only in-frame clones and drops some. The repertoire holds about 160,000 clones, less than 85% seen once, with under 4% in the top ten. The source material was peripheral blood. These receptors were collected from a human donor with acute or convalescent COVID-19. The donor label of this sample is uncertain.

V gene TRBV25-1 combines with J gene TRBJ2-5; maybe TRBD1 (6 bases). The CDR3 has 13 residues. V dropped 4 bases and J dropped 7 bases, with 13 bases sitting between them. Germline V gene sequence: CDR1 MGHDK, CDR2 SYGVNS. The CDR3 sequence is CASSGGQGTTQYF. In nucleotides, the CDR3 is TGTGCCAGCAGTGGAGGTCAGGGGACGACCCAGTACTTC.

The rearrangement joins TRBV10-3 to TRBJ2-3; 7 nucleotides line up with TRBD1. The trim removed 11 bases at V and 0 bases at J, leaving 11 bases unmatched. Per the germline V gene, CDR1 is ENHRY and CDR2 is SYGVKD. The CDR3 consists of 15 residues. The CDR3 DNA is TGTGCCGTGACACAGGGGCTGACTAGCACAGATACGCAGTATTTT. It is translated as CAVTQGLTSTDTQYF.

The rearrangement links TRBV27 to TRBJ1-3; 9 bases fit TRBD1. The germline V gene encodes CDR1 MNHEY and CDR2 SMNVEV (reference sequence). Germline trimming cut 5 bases from V and 0 bases from J; bases unmatched to any gene: 8. The CDR3 has 17 residues. Here the CDR3 reads CASSRKGQGISGNTIYF. DNA of the CDR3: TGTGCCAGCAGTCGAAAAGGACAGGGGATCTCTGGAAACACCATATATTTT.

V and J are TRBV7-2 and TRBJ1-4; 7 bases line up with TRBD1. Trimming removed 6 bases from V and 2 bases from J; junction bases left unmatched: 3. Germline values: CDR1 SGHTA, CDR2 FQGNSA. CDR3 length: 14 amino acids. The CDR3 sequence is CASRKGQTNEKLFF. The DNA for the CDR3 is TGTGCCAGCAGAAAGGGACAGACTAATGAAAAACTGTTTTTT.

This chain joins TRBV4-3 and TRBJ1-3; D gene uncertain. The V gene lost 0 bases and the J gene lost 3 bases, with 21 bases spanning the gap. The germline CDR1 and CDR2 sequences are LGHNA and YSLEER. The CDR3 runs to 19 residues. CDR3: CASSQESYAGRGYGNTIYF. CDR3 DNA sequence: TGCGCCAGCAGCCAAGAGTCGTACGCGGGGAGAGGGTATGGAAACACCATATATTTT.

The CDR3 bases are TGTGCCAGCAGCTTAAAGGGCGGGAGCTCCTACGAGCAGTACTTC. It yields the protein CASSLKGGSSYEQYF. The V call is TRBV7-2, the J call TRBJ2-7, with TRBD2 identical over 7 bases. Germline assignment: CDR1 SGHTA and CDR2 FQGNSA. V was clipped by 2 bases and J by 0 bases; unmatched bases: 4. This CDR3 is 15 amino acids long.

This clone has a single count. This sequence joins TRBV14 and TRBJ1-1; unclear D gene. CDR3 length: 11 residues. Germline assignment: CDR1 SGHDN and CDR2 FVKESK. V lost 8 bases to trimming and J lost 4 bases, with 8 bases between them. The CDR3 reads CASGWSTEAFF. CDR3 coding DNA: TGTGCCAGCGGGTGGAGCACTGAAGCTTTCTTT.

The rearrangement joins TRBV10-1 to TRBJ2-2; TRBD1 matches at 8 bases. The CDR3 consists of 16 residues. Trimming removed 3 bases from V and 4 bases from J; junction bases left unmatched: 7. Per the germline V gene, CDR1 is WNHNN and CDR2 is SYGVQD (reference sequence). The CDR3, as DNA: TGCGCCAGCAGTGATAAAGCAGGGGGCGGCACCGGGGAGCTGTTTTTT. This sequence encodes CASSDKAGGGTGELFF.

The chain couples TRBV5-5 to TRBJ1-2; no clear D gene. V was pared by 2 bases and J by 2 bases, with 16 bases between. The CDR3 has 16 amino acids. Germline loops: CDR1 SGHKS, CDR2 YYEKEE (reference sequence). CDR3 DNA: TGTGCCAGCAGCTTAATAGCCGTCAGACTCAACTATGGCTACACCTTC. Translation: CASSLIAVRLNYGYTF.

The gene calls are TRBV19 and TRBJ1-3; tentatively, D is TRBD1 (6 bases). Trimming shortened V by 6 bases and J by 4 bases, and 16 bases separated the two germline ends. The CDR3 totals 15 residues. Germline values: CDR1 LNHDA, CDR2 SQIVND (reference sequence). CDR3: CASRSSGTPGNTIYF. As DNA, the CDR3 is TGTGCCAGTAGAAGTTCCGGGACACCAGGAAACACCATATATTTT. Drawing the rest from reference TRBV19 and TRBJ1-3, the complete variable domain is DGGITQSPKYLFRKEGQNVTLSCEQNLNHDAMYWYRQDPGQGLRLIYYSQIVNDFQKGDIAEGYSVSREKKESFPLTVTSAQKNPTAFYLCASRSSGTPGNTIYFGEGSWLTVV.

There are a few counts of this clone. The rearrangement uses TRBV28 and TRBJ2-7; D may be TRBD1 (6 bases). Germline V gives CDR1 MDHEN, CDR2 SYDVKM. This CDR3 is 14 amino acids long. The V end was cut by 6 bases, the J end by 2 bases, with 14 bases between. This chain's CDR3 is CASRGGPLPYEQYF. CDR3 DNA: TGTGCCAGCAGAGGGGGACCCTTACCCTACGAGCAGTACTTC.

The chain is built from TRBV5-1 and TRBJ1-1, with a possible D match to TRBD1 (5 bases). Germline assignment: CDR1 SGHRS and CDR2 YFSETQ. CDR3 length: 13 amino acids. The V end was cut by 0 bases, the J end by 11 bases, with 14 bases between. The CDR3 is CASSLEQGRFAFF. The CDR3 DNA is TGCGCCAGCAGCTTGGAGCAGGGAAGGTTCGCTTTCTTT. The full variable domain, rest sourced from reference TRBV5-1 and TRBJ1-1, is KAGVTQTPRYLIKTRGQQVTLSCSPISGHRSVSWYQQTPGQGLQFLFEYFSETQRNKGNFPGRFSGRQFSNSRSEMNVSTLELGDSALYLCASSLEQGRFAFFGQGTRLTVV.

The V gene is TRBV7-9, the J gene TRBJ1-1; D not certain. CDR1 and CDR2 (germline): SEHNR, FQNEAQ (reference sequence). The CDR3 is made up of 13 amino acids. V was cut by 2 bases and J by 1 base, with 5 bases left in between. The CDR3 coding sequence is TGTGCCAGCAGCTTATCGGGGAACACTGAAGCTTTCTTT. Residues: CASSLSGNTEAFF.

The chain recombines TRBV19 with TRBJ1-1, with D possibly being TRBD1 (5 bases). The ends were cut back, 9 bases at V and 0 bases at J, with 11 bases in the middle. The CDR3 contains 13 residues. In germline, CDR1 is LNHDA, CDR2 SQIVND (reference sequence). This CDR3 is CASRARVNTEAFF. The CDR3 region has the DNA TGTGCCAGCAGGGCCCGGGTGAACACTGAAGCTTTCTTT. The full variable domain, its missing parts supplied by reference TRBV19 and TRBJ1-1, is DGGITQSPKYLFRKEGQNVTLSCEQNLNHDAMYWYRQDPGQGLRLIYYSQIVNDFQKGDIAEGYSVSREKKESFPLTVTSAQKNPTAFYLCASRARVNTEAFFGQGTRLTVV.

V and J are TRBV28 and TRBJ1-5; tentatively, D is TRBD1 (5 bases). The length of the CDR3 is 13 residues. The germline CDR1 and CDR2 sequences are MDHEN and SYDVKM. V was cut by 4 bases and J by 9 bases, with 13 bases left in between. The chain's CDR3 is CASSSQGPRPQHF. The CDR3, as DNA: TGTGCCAGCAGTTCTCAGGGCCCGAGGCCCCAGCATTTT.